A selection of T cell receptor beta chains follows, all from one sample in a study of human T cells and chemical hapten exposure. Via MiXCR, TCRdb re-called the RACE reads, giving one row per CDR3 protein. Here the sample spans approximately 70,000 distinct CDR3 sequences, 9.8% being singletons. Material: whole blood, obtained in connection with sensitization to the hapten diphenylcyclopropenone (DPC). These receptor sequences come from a woman aged 40 to 50 with alopecia areata. Some clones in this sample may be carry-over from other donors' samples. The conserved cysteine and the conserved F or W are not part of the CDR3 here. Each record gives: J gene, D gene, CDR3 length, V gene, CDR3 protein. D genes are given only for firm matches.

TRBJ1-2 - 13 TRBV6-2/TRBV6-3 ASSYRSDGLYGYT
TRBJ2-2 - 12 TRBV10-3 AIPGGINTGELF
TRBJ1-5 - 14 TRBV12-3/TRBV12-4 ASSLAGTGASQPQH
TRBJ2-5 TRBD2 16 TRBV5-4 ASSPPWTSGVNQETQY
TRBJ1-2 TRBD1 14 TRBV4-1 ASSQALGQANYGYT
TRBJ2-4 TRBD2 13 TRBV11-2 ASSSAGGSGNIQY
TRBJ2-7 TRBD1 12 TRBV18 ASSYGQDSYEQY
TRBJ1-2 - 9 TRBV7-2 ASSGLGGYT
TRBJ2-7 TRBD1 13 TRBV18 ASSPSGQGAGEQY
TRBJ2-5 TRBD2 14 TRBV7-2 ASSPWGGAGQETQY
TRBJ2-3 - 11 TRBV5-1 ASSPGATDTQY
TRBJ2-1 TRBD2 13 TRBV4-1 ASSLGTSGGLEQF
TRBJ2-1 - 12 TRBV28 ASSLLSAYNEQF
TRBJ2-7 - 11 TRBV6-6 ASMWSGLYEQY
TRBJ1-2 - 13 TRBV20-1 SAAVGGQGNYGYT